This T cell receptor beta chain comes out of a study of T and B cells in COVID-19 patients. Overall study context: Blood was sampled from COVID-19 patients who were either actively infected or recovered.

Study-level findings and limits: Exclusive to the recovered cohort were roughly 2,300 TCR clusters, 30 to 40 of them with low generation probability.

Multiplex PCR with BIOMED2 TRB-A/B primer pools amplified TRB rearrangements. TCRdb itself ran the multiplex PCR reads through MiXCR, one entry per CDR3 protein. The sample holds 23,000 or so distinct CDR3 sequences; 30% are singletons and the top ten take less than 2.5%. TRB was amplified from about 260-540 ng of blood genomic DNA. Concerning this clonotype: Its antigen is not known.

The sample comprised blood. The source is a human donor who had recovered from COVID-19.

As DNA, the CDR3 is TGTGCCAGCAGTTGGCAGGGGGAGGGCACTGAAGCTTTCTTT. It translates to CASSWQGEGTEAFF. V and J are TRBV6-5 and TRBJ1-1; 7 bases fit TRBD1. Germline V gene data show CDR1 as MNHEY and CDR2 as SVGAGI. V lost 4 bases, J lost 4 bases, and 6 bases stayed unmatched. CDR3 length: 14 residues.